These T cell receptor beta chains were read from a single sample in a study of CD8+CD57+ T cells in acquired aplastic anemia. TCRdb called the reads again in MiXCR, with one record for every CDR3 protein. Of 150,000 to 200,000 distinct CDR3 sequences in the sample, about three fifths were seen once. Specimen: sorted CD4+, CD8+, or CD8+CD57+ T cells (not recorded which) from PBMCs. These receptors came from a human donor with severe aplastic anemia or a healthy control (not recorded which). Both conserved end residues are part of each CDR3. A D gene is named only where the DNA matches it firmly. Some rows mark clone size as missing; the rest say once, few, many or name a class of expanded clone.

>-|many|TRBJ1-1|TRBV19
TGTGCCAGTAGTATAATCACCGGTCAAGGCACTGAAGCTTTCTTT
CASSIITGQGTEAFF
>-|many|TRBJ2-7|TRBV10-3
TGTGCCATCAAGGGGGGCCCGGACGAGCAGTACTTC
CAIKGGPDEQYF
>TRBD1|many|TRBJ2-7|TRBV27
TGTGCCAGCCGGACAGGGGGGGCAAATGACGAGCAGTACTTC
CASRTGGANDEQYF
>TRBD2|once|TRBJ2-3|TRBV2
TGTGCCAGCAGTGAAGCCGGACTAGCGGGGGTGCAGTATTTT
CASSEAGLAGVQYF
>TRBD2|-|TRBJ2-5|TRBV19
TGTGCCAGTAGTGCACGGACTAGCGAGGAGACCCAGTACTTC
CASSARTSEETQYF
>TRBD1|many|TRBJ2-5|TRBV11-2
TGTGCCAGCAGCCCGGGACAGGGGTTAGCTGAGACCCAGTACTTC
CASSPGQGLAETQYF
>TRBD1|-|TRBJ2-7|TRBV2
TGTGCCAGCAGTTACAGGGGTAGGAACGAGCAGTGCTTC
CASSYRGRNEQCF
>-|-|TRBJ1-1|TRBV19
TGTGCCAGTGGGGAAGGACACGTCAACACTGAAGCTTTCTTT
CASGEGHVNTEAFF
>TRBD1|few|TRBJ1-1|TRBV9
TGTGCCAGCAGCCAAACGCCGGGACAGTCTATGAACACTGAAGCTTTCTTT
CASSQTPGQSMNTEAFF
>TRBD2|-|TRBJ2-3|TRBV7-8
TGTGCCAGCAGACCCCCGGGACTAGCCTCAGATACGCAGTATTTT
CASRPPGLASDTQYF
>-|few|TRBJ2-7|TRBV15
TGTGCCACCAGCAGAGATCGGACGGGGGGCACCTACGAGCAGTACTTC
CATSRDRTGGTYEQYF
>-|many|TRBJ2-7|TRBV7-9
TGTGCCAGCTCCGATGGGCTGAGCTACGAGCAGTACTTC
CASSDGLSYEQYF
>TRBD2|many|TRBJ2-2|TRBV7-9
TGTGCCAGCAGCTTAAGTCTAGCGGGGGCCTCCCTTGGTACCGGGGAGCTGTTTTTT
CASSLSLAGASLGTGELFF
>-|few|TRBJ1-6|TRBV20-1
TGCAGTGCTAGCGGGCGGAAGGGCAATTCACCCCTCCACTTT
CSASGRKGNSPLHF
>-|-|TRBJ1-2|TRBV12-3/TRBV12-4
TGTGCCAGCAGCTTAGAGACAGGAATGAACACTGAAGCTAACTATGGCTACACCTTC
CASSLETGMNTEANYGYTF
>TRBD2|many|TRBJ2-5|TRBV19
TGTGCCAGTAGTATAGATAACGGGGGGTACCAAGAGACCCAGTACTTC
CASSIDNGGYQETQYF
>-|-|TRBJ2-6|TRBV2
TGTGCCAGCAGCCCCTCGTCCAACGTCCTGACTTTC
CASSPSSNVLTF
>-|-|TRBJ1-6|TRBV20-1
TGCAGTGCTAGAGATCAGTTCCTTAGGGTGACGGGTAATTCACCCCTCCACTTT
CSARDQFLRVTGNSPLHF
>-|-|TRBJ1-1|TRBV20-1
TGCAGTGCTAGTTGGGATATAATGAACACTGAAGCTTTCTTT
CSASWDIMNTEAFF
>-|once|TRBJ2-7|TRBV20-1
TGCAGTGCTAGGTTTGACTTGAGTAACTACGAGCAGTACTTC
CSARFDLSNYEQYF
>-|few|TRBJ1-4|TRBV2
TGTGCAACTAATGAAAAACTGTTTTTT
CATNEKLFF
>-|-|TRBJ1-2|TRBV7-8
TGTGCCAGCAGCCTCGGAACATTTCAGGGCGGCTACACCTTC
CASSLGTFQGGYTF
>-|-|TRBJ2-3|TRBV29-1
TGCAGCGTTGATCCCACAGGGAGCACAGATACGCAGTATTTT
CSVDPTGSTDTQYF
>-|-|TRBJ1-5|TRBV19
TGTGCCAGTAGTGATCCGGGGAGCAATCAGCCCCAGCATTTT
CASSDPGSNQPQHF
>-|-|TRBJ1-6|TRBV5-4
TGTGCCAGCAGCTTGGCCCTGGGGAGTAATTCACCCCTCCACTTT
CASSLALGSNSPLHF
>TRBD2|-|TRBJ2-3|TRBV20-1
TGCAGCGGTTTAGCGGGCCCCAGCACAGATACGCAGTATTTT
CSGLAGPSTDTQYF
>TRBD1|-|TRBJ2-2|TRBV2
TGTGCCAGCAGTTCTGACAGGGAAGATAACACCGGGGAGCTGTTTTTT
CASSSDREDNTGELFF
>TRBD1|once|TRBJ2-7|TRBV20-1
TGCAGTGCTAGCAATAACAGGGGATTGGACTACGAGCAGTACTTC
CSASNNRGLDYEQYF